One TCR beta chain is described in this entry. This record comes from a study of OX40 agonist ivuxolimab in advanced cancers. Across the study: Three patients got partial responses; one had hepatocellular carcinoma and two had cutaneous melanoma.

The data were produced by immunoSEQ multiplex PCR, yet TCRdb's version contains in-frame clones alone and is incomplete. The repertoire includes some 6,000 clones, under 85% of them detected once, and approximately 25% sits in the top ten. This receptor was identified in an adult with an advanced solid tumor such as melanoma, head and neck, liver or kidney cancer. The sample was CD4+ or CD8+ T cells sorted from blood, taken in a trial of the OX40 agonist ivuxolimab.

The CDR3 coding sequence is TGTGCCATCGGGTGGGACTCCTACGAGCAGTACTTC. It translates to CAIGWDSYEQYF. The J gene is TRBJ2-7, the V gene TRBV27, with D unresolved. V dropped 10 bases and J dropped 0 bases, with 10 bases sitting between them. The CDR3 has 12 amino acids. Germline CDR1 MNHEY, CDR2 SMNVEV (reference sequence).